The 22 T cell receptor beta chains below come from one sample, sequenced in a study of blood T cell repertoires in COVID-19. The table came from immunoSEQ multiplex PCR; TCRdb's copy has only in-frame clones and leaves some out. The top ten clones hold approximately 2% of a sample with under 350,000 clones, roughly 89% of them seen once. Sample: PBMCs or T cells enriched from blood (not recorded which). Every receptor here comes from a woman in her sixties or seventies who had recovered from COVID-19.

CDR3 nucleotides: TGTGCCAGCAGTTACTCTGGGGCCAACGTCCTGACTTTC. Amino acids: CASSYSGANVLTF. The chain joins TRBV5-4 to TRBJ2-6; D is unclear. CDR1 and CDR2 (germline): SGHNT, YYREEE (reference sequence). Trimming cost V 5 bases and J 0 bases, with 3 bases left between them. This CDR3 region has 13 residues.

This chain uses TRBV7-9 with TRBJ2-7, with 10 bases identical to TRBD1. V shed 4 bases, J shed 2 bases, and the junction held 5 bases outside the gene matches. Germline values: CDR1 SEHNR, CDR2 FQNEAQ (reference sequence). The CDR3 runs to 15 residues. The CDR3 reads CASSSGQGVPYEQYF. As DNA, the CDR3 is TGTGCCAGCAGCTCCGGACAGGGGGTACCCTACGAGCAGTACTTC.

The chain combines TRBV5-1 with TRBJ2-1; 7 bases align to TRBD1. V was pared by 0 bases and J by 3 bases, with 3 bases of the junction left unmatched. Germline CDR1 reads SGHRS; CDR2 reads YFSETQ. The CDR3 runs to 15 residues. DNA for the CDR3: TGCGCCAGCAGCTTGGCCGGGACAGACTACAATGAGCAGTTCTTC. Translating it yields CASSLAGTDYNEQFF.

The chain employs TRBV11-3 and TRBJ1-2; D ambiguous. Germline V lookup: CDR1 SGHNT, CDR2 YENEEA. The germline V and J ends were trimmed by 0 bases and 12 bases, with 20 bases remaining between them. This CDR3 region has 15 residues. CDR3 amino acids: CASSLDSSGLRGDTF. CDR3 in DNA: TGTGCCAGCAGCTTAGACTCTTCGGGCCTCCGCGGGGACACCTTC.

The chain joins TRBV7-3 to TRBJ2-2, with 7 bases lining up with TRBD1. V trimming: 5 bases; J trimming: 7 bases; junction bases outside the gene matches: 10. There are 15 residues in the CDR3. The germline gives CDR1 SGHTA, CDR2 FQGTGA. The CDR3 DNA is TGTGCCAGCAGCCCCAGACAGGGTTTTGGCGGGGAGCTGTTTTTT. As protein: CASSPRQGFGGELFF.

The chain carries TRBV7-6 and TRBJ2-3; TRBD2 is a possible D gene (6 bases). The length of the CDR3 is 14 residues. The V gene's germline CDR1 is SGHVS and CDR2 FNYEAQ. Trimming stripped 3 bases from V and 6 bases from J, with 13 bases between. The CDR3 coding sequence is TGTGCCAGCAGCTTTCGACTAGATGGGGATACGCAGTATTTT. This translates into CASSFRLDGDTQYF. The entire variable domain, with the rest obtained from reference TRBV7-6 and TRBJ2-3, is as follows: GAGVSQSPRYKVTKRGQDVALRCDPISGHVSLYWYRQALGQGPEFLTYFNYEAQQDKSGLPNDRFSAERPEGSISTLTIQRTEQRDSAMYRCASSFRLDGDTQYFGPGTRLTVL.

This chain joins TRBV30 and TRBJ1-5; 8 nucleotides line up with TRBD1. Germline V gene lookup returns CDR1 GTSNPN and CDR2 SVGIG (reference sequence). The length of the CDR3 is 15 residues. V lost 2 bases and J lost 7; bases outside the gene matches: 10. DNA for the CDR3: TGTGCCTGGAGTCCCCCGGACAGGGTACGCCAGCCCCAGCATTTT. The encoded protein is CAWSPPDRVRQPQHF.

J is TRBJ2-1 and V is TRBV2; TRBD2 aligns across 10 bases. The CDR3 is 15 residues long. Germline V gives CDR1 SNHLY, CDR2 FYNNEI. J was trimmed by 4 bases and V by 1 base; bases with no gene match: 1. CDR3 protein: CASSEGTSGYNEQFF. The CDR3 nucleotides are TGTGCCAGCAGTGAAGGGACTAGCGGATACAATGAGCAGTTCTTC.

The rearrangement links TRBV11-3 to TRBJ2-5; the match to TRBD1 covers 10 bases. Per the germline V gene, CDR1 is SGHNT and CDR2 is YENEEA. CDR3 length: 16 amino acids. Trimming took 0 bases from V and 2 from J; bases not matched to a gene: 3. The CDR3 nucleotides are TGTGCCAGCAGCTTAGATCGGGGACAGGGGCAAGAGACCCAGTACTTC. It translates to CASSLDRGQGQETQYF.

The V and J genes are TRBV6-5 and TRBJ1-4; D is unresolved. Per germline, CDR1 MNHEY and CDR2 SVGAGI. Trimming stripped 6 bases from V and 10 bases from J, with 21 bases between. CDR3 size: 15 residues. The CDR3 coding sequence is TGTGCCAGCAGCGAGACCCTTCCGGGGATCGGAAAACTGTTTTTT. It codes for CASSETLPGIGKLFF.

This chain joins TRBV5-1 and TRBJ1-2; 8 bases map to TRBD1. The germline gives CDR1 SGHRS, CDR2 YFSETQ. Unmatched junction bases numbered 5, after V lost 0 bases and J lost 4 bases. The CDR3 runs 15 residues. CDR3 sequence: CASSLVPGGVYGYTF. The CDR3 bases are TGCGCCAGCAGCTTGGTTCCAGGGGGCGTCTATGGCTACACCTTC.

The table lists this clone with a few counts. CDR3 bases: TGTGCCAGCAGTCGTATGTCCGGGGAGCTGTTTTTT. Residues: CASSRMSGELFF. V gene TRBV7-9 combines with J gene TRBJ2-2, with D uncertain. The V gene lost 6 bases and the J gene lost 6 bases, with 8 bases spanning the gap. CDR1 is SEHNR and CDR2 is FQNEAQ in the germline V gene (reference sequence). This CDR3 is 12 amino acids long.

V is TRBV28 and J is TRBJ1-6, with D possibly being TRBD1 (5 bases). V lost 4 bases to trimming and J lost 9 bases, with 19 bases between them. Germline V CDR1 and CDR2: MDHEN, SYDVKM. This CDR3 is 16 amino acids long. The DNA for the CDR3 is TGTGCCAGCAGTTCACCATCGCAGGGTTTTGGTTCACCCCTCCACTTT. Translated, it gives CASSSPSQGFGSPLHF.

V gene TRBV27 combines with J gene TRBJ2-1, with D unresolved. The CDR3 length is 13 residues. With 6 bases removed from V and 0 bases from J, the gap between germline ends came to 6 bases. Germline CDR1 is MNHEY and CDR2 is SMNVEV (reference sequence). CDR3 sequence (DNA): TGTGCCAGCAGCTTCTACTCCTACAATGAGCAGTTCTTC. Translating gives CASSFYSYNEQFF.

The chain combines TRBV5-4 with TRBJ2-3; 8 positions match TRBD2. The CDR3 is 14 amino acids. The germline V gene has CDR1 SGHNT and CDR2 YYREEE (reference sequence). V trimming: 4 bases; J trimming: 6 bases; junction bases outside the gene matches: 7. The CDR3 DNA sequence: TGTGCCAGCAGCCGAGCGGGAGTTTCTGATACGCAGTATTTT. Translated, it gives CASSRAGVSDTQYF.

The V gene is TRBV7-3, the J gene TRBJ2-7; the D is unclear. This CDR3 contains 12 residues. Germline CDR1 reads SGHTA; CDR2 reads FQGTGA. The V and J ends lost 2 bases and 2 bases respectively, with 4 bases between them. The CDR3 region is CASSLEAYEQYF. The CDR3 DNA is TGTGCCAGCAGCTTAGAGGCCTACGAGCAGTACTTC.

The J gene is TRBJ2-1, the V gene TRBV5-1; TRBD2 matches 8 bases. Germline V lookup: CDR1 SGHRS, CDR2 YFSETQ. The V segment lost 4 bases and the J segment 4 bases; nucleotides outside the gene matches: 7. The CDR3 extends over 15 amino acids. The CDR3 protein is CASSPGGDTYNEQFF. The CDR3 coding sequence is TGCGCCAGCAGCCCCGGGGGGGACACTTACAATGAGCAGTTCTTC.

This chain connects TRBV5-1 to TRBJ1-1; the D gene is possibly TRBD1 (5 bases). Germline values: CDR1 SGHRS, CDR2 YFSETQ. This CDR3 has 16 residues. The ends were cut back, 6 bases at V and 9 bases at J, with 27 bases in the middle. CDR3 sequence reads: CASTRGGLGERNQAFF. In nucleotides, the CDR3 is TGCGCCAGCACCCGGGGAGGGTTGGGGGAACGAAACCAAGCTTTCTTT.

This clone showed up just a few times. This rearrangement joins TRBV9 to TRBJ2-7; 7 bases fit TRBD2. In germline, CDR1 is SGDLS, CDR2 YYNGEE. The CDR3 totals 14 residues. The junction had 7 bases not matched to a gene; V was cut back by 4 bases and J by 3 bases. CDR3 bases: TGTGCCAGCAGCTGGGGGGGAGGAAGCTACGAGCAGTACTTC. Protein sequence: CASSWGGGSYEQYF.

The chain joins TRBV27 to TRBJ2-1; tentatively, D is TRBD2 (5 bases). From germline, CDR1 is MNHEY and CDR2 SMNVEV (reference sequence). CDR3 length equals 13 residues. Trimming took off 3 bases at V and 5 bases at J, with 8 bases between the two ends. CDR3 amino acids: CASSFLANNEQFF. CDR3 coding DNA: TGTGCCAGCAGTTTCCTAGCAAACAATGAGCAGTTCTTC.

The V gene is TRBV7-3, the J gene TRBJ2-1; possibly TRBD1 for D (6 bases). The CDR3 is 13 amino acids. Germline CDR1 and CDR2: SGHTA and FQGTGA. V lost 2 bases, J lost 5 bases, and 7 bases lay in between. The CDR3 loop is CASSLGQNNEQFF. The CDR3 DNA reads TGTGCCAGCAGCTTAGGACAGAACAATGAGCAGTTCTTC.

V usage is TRBV10-3 and J usage is TRBJ2-3, with 9 positions matching TRBD2. V gave up 11 bases and J gave up 2 bases; unmatched junction bases: 8. This CDR3 is 14 amino acids long. Per germline, CDR1 ENHRY and CDR2 SYGVKD. In DNA, the CDR3 is TGTGCCGCAGCCTCTAGCGGGACCACAGATACGCAGTATTTT. This gives the protein CAAASSGTTDTQYF.